A single sample is the source of the 13 T cell receptor beta chains below, sequenced in a study of blood T cells in healthy people across ages. Through a sample-barcoded 5' primer and a J-beta primer mix, a second PCR was run for roughly 7 to 12 cycles. TCRdb reanalysed the 5' RACE reads using MiXCR and keeps one entry per CDR3 protein. The sample lists about 1.1 million distinct CDR3 sequences, around two fifths occurring once. The source material was blood. All receptors derive from a man younger than 35 in good health.

CDR3 amino acids: CASSYLGEGTEAFF. The CDR3 DNA reads TGTGCCAGCAGTTACTTGGGGGAGGGGACTGAAGCTTTCTTT. The genes are TRBV6-2 or TRBV6-3 and TRBJ1-1; TRBD1 might be the D (5 bases). Trimming stripped 1 base from V and 5 bases from J, with 11 bases between. The V gene's germline CDR1 is MNHEY and CDR2 SVGEGT. The CDR3 has 14 amino acids.

This clonotype was observed many times. This chain connects TRBV7-2 to TRBJ2-1, with 11 bases fitting TRBD2. CDR3 length: 15 amino acids. The V segment lost 4 bases and the J segment 6 bases; nucleotides outside the gene matches: 5. Per the germline V gene, CDR1 is SGHTA and CDR2 is FQGNSA. The CDR3: CASSSSSGGINEQFF. The CDR3 bases are TGTGCCAGCAGCTCCTCTAGCGGGGGGATCAATGAGCAGTTCTTC.

V gene TRBV20-1 combines with J gene TRBJ1-2; the D is unclear. The CDR3 extends over 14 amino acids. Germline V gene sequence: CDR1 DFQATT, CDR2 SNEGSKA (reference sequence). V was clipped by 3 bases and J by 4 bases, with 15 bases between them. The CDR3 DNA is TGCAGTGCTAGTACGGCCCCGAATGGCTATGGCTACACCTTC. Translated: CSASTAPNGYGYTF.

This clonotype has more than one count but fewer than ten. V and J are TRBV12-3 or TRBV12-4 and TRBJ1-5; 8 nucleotides line up with TRBD1. There are 12 residues in the CDR3. After removal of 6 bases from V and 5 bases from J, the junction contained 0 bases not matched to a gene. The CDR3 nucleotides are TGTGCCAGCAGGACAGGGGATCAGCCCCAGCATTTT. Its translation is CASRTGDQPQHF.

The CDR3 DNA is TGTGCCAGCAGCTTAGGAGTCGGGGGGGTCAGCATTCAGTACTTC. Protein: CASSLGVGGVSIQYF. This chain links TRBV7-9 with TRBJ2-4, with 8 nucleotides matching TRBD2. Trimming took 1 base from V and 9 from J; bases not matched to a gene: 8. Germline CDR1 and CDR2: SEHNR and FQNEAQ (reference sequence). The CDR3 sequence is 15 residues long.

This clonotype has more than one count but fewer than ten. V is TRBV9 and J is TRBJ1-2; perhaps TRBD1 as D (5 bases). This CDR3 comprises 15 residues. Per the germline V gene, CDR1 is SGDLS and CDR2 is YYNGEE. V lost 0 bases to trimming and J lost 3 bases, with 12 bases between them. CDR3 protein: CASSVAAGLYYGYTF. The CDR3 DNA reads as TGTGCCAGCAGCGTAGCGGCAGGGTTATACTATGGCTACACCTTC.

Points on this clonotype: This could be a read error, since a much larger clone is one nucleotide away. The gene calls are TRBV20-1 and TRBJ1-2; D remains unclear. Germline assignment: CDR1 DFQATT and CDR2 SNEGSKA (reference sequence). The CDR3 runs 14 residues. The germline V and J ends were trimmed by 5 bases and 0 bases, with 13 bases remaining between them. In DNA form, the CDR3 reads TGCAGTGCTCCCTCAAGGATAGCTAACTATGGCTACACCTTC. Protein product: CSAPSRIANYGYTF.

The rearrangement joins TRBV29-1 to TRBJ1-4; D ambiguous. The CDR3 consists of 14 residues. Between the trimmed V and J ends, which lost 3 bases and 5 bases, there was a span of 13 bases. Germline CDR1 and CDR2: SQVTM and ANQGSEA. Here the CDR3 reads CSVDDKTGNEKLFF. CDR3 nucleotide sequence: TGCAGCGTTGATGATAAGACTGGGAATGAAAAACTGTTTTTT. Variable domain in full (rest from reference TRBV29-1 and TRBJ1-4): SAVISQKPSRDICQRGTSLTIQCQVDSQVTMMFWYRQQPGQSLTLIATANQGSEATYESGFVIDKFPISRPNLTFSTLTVSNMSPEDSSIYLCSVDDKTGNEKLFFGSGTQLSVL.

This clonotype was detected only once. V is TRBV7-2 and J is TRBJ2-5, with a possible D match to TRBD1 (7 bases). Germline-derived CDR1 and CDR2 are SGHTA and FQGNSA. This CDR3 is 14 amino acids long. The V end was cut by 3 bases, the J end by 6 bases, with 14 bases between. The CDR3 is CASSLDRRGKTQYF. CDR3 DNA: TGTGCCAGCAGCTTGGACAGGCGGGGAAAGACCCAGTACTTC.

CDR3 amino acids: CASSSRSASTNEKLFF. For the CDR3, the DNA is TGTGCCAGCAGTTCTCGATCAGCGAGTACTAATGAAAAACTGTTTTTT. The chain joins TRBV12-3 or TRBV12-4 to TRBJ1-4, with D uncertain. CDR3 length equals 16 residues. V lost 4 bases and J 2 bases, leaving 14 bases between the germline ends.

The gene calls are TRBV15 and TRBJ1-1; a weak D match, TRBD1 (6 bases). Germline values: CDR1 LNHNV, CDR2 YYDKDF (reference sequence). Trimming left V 0 bases short and J 7 bases short, with 9 bases between. The CDR3 is 13 residues long. The CDR3 region has the DNA TGTGCCACCAGCAGAGATGAGACAGGTGAAGCTTTCTTT. Amino acids: CATSRDETGEAFF.

The gene calls are TRBV9 and TRBJ2-7, with D tentatively TRBD2 (6 bases). Germline V gene data show CDR1 as SGDLS and CDR2 as YYNGEE. The CDR3 sequence is 14 residues long. The V end was cut by 3 bases, the J end by 2 bases, with 12 bases between. This CDR3 is CASSAWDSTYEQYF. The DNA for the CDR3 is TGTGCCAGCAGCGCCTGGGACTCTACCTACGAGCAGTACTTC.

The V call is TRBV18, the J call TRBJ2-7, with D maybe TRBD2 (5 bases). CDR1 and CDR2 (germline): KGHSH, LQKENI. Trimming took 2 bases from V and 4 from J, leaving 12 bases between them. This CDR3 is 14 amino acids long. The DNA of the CDR3 is TGTGCCAGCTCACCAAGGGTGGGAGAATACGAGCAGTACTTC. Its translation is CASSPRVGEYEQYF.